Described below is a single T cell receptor beta chain sequence and its context. This clone's antigen is unknown. No base quality values were provided; no much bigger clone lies one nucleotide off. The record originates from a study of cytomegalovirus exposure and HLA in healthy donors (dated by TCRdb to the late 2010s). Study-level background: In an earlier analysis of 450 to 750 of the donors, approximately 300 Gb of sequence data and 100 million or so unique TCR beta sequences from 150 million to 200 million T cells were reported. The number of donors typed differed by locus, with 629-630 for A, B, C, DRB1 and DQB1, roughly 520 for DQA1, about 610 for DPA1, and some 440 for DPB1. Of the 398 genotyped donors, around 81% fell in the genetic ancestry cluster associated with self-reported Caucasian donors. All discovery cohort repertoires had been generated using a single sequencing platform. Among roughly 400 genotyped donors of the cohort, an average of about 220,000 unique TCR beta nucleotide sequences was sequenced per donor, of which about 19% were non-productive. Genome-wide SNP genotypes for about 55% of the 666 donors were used in a later genetic analysis, which treated that subset as a discovery cohort. The study profiled the T cell repertoires of 666 subjects by immunosequencing and related them to cytomegalovirus serostatus. The study was designed to test whether signatures of past pathogen exposure could be identified by cataloging public T cell receptors. Because of strong linkage in the cohort, a handful of DR-DQ haplotypes were treated as single units for association and clustering. HLA typing included class I and class II loci at four-digit resolution. An earlier analysis of 500 to 650 of the donors applied high-throughput TCR beta sequencing to assess whether each TCR beta V gene segment acted as functional or pseudogenic. In the later analysis, no new phenotypic data were used to find candidate immune exposures; instead, reliance was placed on TCR beta sequences and their occurrence across donors. To study patterns of TCR occurrence, a later analysis re-analyzed previously published TCR beta repertoires from around 660 donors and added high-resolution HLA genotyping. Donor age, sex, ethnicity and CMV serostatus were compiled together with the repertoire data. Along with the approximately 700-subject first cohort, a separate validation cohort of approximately 110 different subjects was used. The study combined high-throughput TCR immunosequencing, statistical association of individual TCRs with disease status, and machine learning to predict cytomegalovirus infection status. Approximately 300 gigabases of sequencing data and tens of millions of unique TCR sequences were included in an early release covering around 650 HLA-typed donors. Study-wide findings and limitations: The earlier analysis of 587 of the donors excluded seventeen rarely observed V segments, including chromosome 9 orphons, because counts were too low. In the study, approximately 160 TCR beta chains were listed as associated with cytomegalovirus. Linkage disequilibrium might explain the correlated functional status among segregating V segments, but an unknown experimental factor could not be ruled out. Most TCR sequences were seen in very few donors, while some public TCRs were found in many individuals. When HLA alleles, especially DR and DQ, strongly co-occurred, TCR associations were difficult to assign to individual alleles. In a later genetic analysis, fewer N-insertions in productive TCRs were reported among donors in an Asian-associated ancestry cluster than the roughly 700-donor mean. The only immune exposure information available for the cohort was CMV serostatus. The classifier was reported to diagnose cytomegalovirus status with high specificity and sensitivity in both the original cohort and the validation cohort. At a false discovery rate of 0.05, a later analysis linked 16,000 or so TCR beta sequences to specific HLA alleles. Because some donors lacked HLA typing at each locus, the association tests relied only on the typed subset. Presence/absence analyses assumed roughly uniform sequencing depth across donors, an assumption that may not hold. A later analysis reported that several top co-occurrence clusters appeared linked to parvovirus B19, influenza, CMV and Epstein-Barr virus. In this cohort, only TCR beta chains were sequenced, and detectable features were limited by the absence of alpha or paired-chain data. According to the authors, the approach could potentially be generalized to other disease states and immunological phenotypes. In a later genetic analysis, a missense DCLRE1C variant was associated with V-gene and J-gene trimming of TCR beta chains, and the association was replicated in an independent cohort. A further reported finding was that TCR beta sequences accurately predicted the HLA-A and HLA-B alleles for most subjects in the first cohort. In a later analysis, the rate of TCR association differed among HLA loci, with DRB1 alleles having the most associated TCRs and HLA-C alleles having the fewest. Compared with equally common non-associated chains, HLA-associated TCR beta chains in a later analysis were more clonally expanded and had lower generation probabilities. A cluster of highly shared sequence variants was judged likely to be a technical artifact of the sequencing pipeline. Broadly in line with IMGT annotations, most TCR beta V segments showed up in productive rearrangements about 90% or about 30% of the time in an earlier analysis of 450 to 600 of the donors. Three of the identified cytomegalovirus-associated TCR beta chains were confirmed in vitro to be specific for cytomegalovirus antigens. The 87-base-pair reads could not distinguish some IMGT-functional V segments, including TRBV6-2 and TRBV6-3, so those segments were excluded. According to a later analysis, most CMV-associated TCR beta chains appeared to be HLA-restricted, and the HLA associations seemed to be driven largely by CMV exposure.

The library relied on the immunoSEQ multiplex PCR assay. For the multiplex PCR, a mixture combining 60 forward primers for TCR Vbeta segments and 13 reverse primers for TCR Jbeta segments was used. A multiplex PCR assay on genomic DNA amplified the CDR3 region of rearranged TCR beta genes. On the Illumina HiSeq System, the amplified TCR beta libraries were sequenced as 87-base-pair reads. The authors processed their data as follows. Across the 500 to 750 repertoires, a later analysis counted about 81 million unique TCR beta chains, roughly 11 million of which were shared by at least two donors. Raw reads were error-corrected and collapsed into unique sequences with a nearest-neighbor algorithm that merged closely related sequences to remove PCR and sequencing errors. Alignment of CDR3 sequences to IMGT reference sequences was used to assign V, D and J gene segments. Each retained sequence needed at least a six-nucleotide match to both a V gene segment and a J gene segment. Rearrangements were classified as productive when the CDR3 lacked stop codons and remained in frame with V and J, and all other rearrangements were classified as non-productive. Following IMGT convention, CDR3 was defined as the stretch from the second conserved V-encoded cysteine to the conserved J-encoded phenylalanine. Sequences without an unambiguous match to a single V gene segment were excluded from the earlier analysis of approximately 560 of the donors. An earlier analysis of some 610 of the donors called V segments functional above 56.7% productive rearrangements and segregating when the between-donor standard deviation exceeded 5%. A statistical classification framework was developed to diagnose cytomegalovirus status using the catalog of TCR beta chain sequences. In a later analysis, TCR nucleotide sequences were compared against IMGT/GENE-DB human TR gene sequences so that V and J genes could be assigned. The TCRdist pipeline was used in a later analysis to assign CDR3 sequences and most-parsimonious VDJ recombination scenarios. A later analysis defined each TCR beta chain by its CDR3 amino acid sequence plus V-gene family, and excluded reads lacking a unique V-gene family. In a later analysis, 550 to 650 highly shared, low-generation-probability nucleotide sequences were removed to address suspected cross-contamination and a sequencing artifact. For each public chain, a later analysis derived a clonal expansion index from normalized ranks of inferred template counts within each repertoire. In a later analysis, generation probabilities were computed using a VDJ recombination model fitted to out-of-frame rearrangements, and the results were checked against IGoR. Hypergeometric tests were used in a later analysis to score TCR-TCR, TCR-HLA and TCR-CMV co-occurrence, with a repertoire-size bias correction applied to the TCR pairs. A later analysis estimated false discovery rates by permuting HLA or CMV assignments 20 times. In a later analysis, co-occurring TCRs were grouped using DBSCAN, and TCRdist sequence similarity was added for clustering within HLA-allele-positive subsets. Repertoires with fewer than 30,000 or more than 120,000 public chains, plus five repertoires with anomalous nucleotide sharing, were excluded from co-occurrence clustering. TCRdb took this table from immuneACCESS and kept in-frame rearrangements with V and J called. Such tables lack part of the clones; where checked against another copy, unresolved V genes explain under half of the gap, and the rest is unexplained. V and J calls and clone size are those listed in that table; D and trimming were worked out from the DNA. This sample holds roughly 130,000 clones; 65% to 90% were observed only once. The leading ten clones occupy 0.95% to 1.5% of the sample.

The CDR3 holds 14 amino acids from the cysteine to the phenylalanine. Kept here is only the CDR3 DNA, which spans 42 bases and is read in frame from base 1. In the germline V gene, CDR1 corresponds to MNHNS and CDR2 to SASEGT. V is clipped by 6 bases and J by 4 bases, and the sequence between their germline boundaries is 15 bases long. The cohort was made up of around 720 healthy bone marrow donors. All cohort members were sampled while nominally healthy, although unrecorded immune exposures were likely present. The donor was CMV seronegative and was included in the group of a few hundred seronegative cohort members. A peripheral blood sample was collected from each donor, and TCR beta sequencing was performed on peripheral blood mononuclear cells. The Qiagen DNeasy Blood Extraction Kit was used to extract genomic DNA from the blood cell samples.

Sequenced sample: PBMCs. This receptor was taken from a girl under 10 years old in good health and CMV-seronegative. The chain employs TRBV6-1 and TRBJ2-5; TRBD1 might be the D gene, on 5 matching bases. The DNA sequence reads TGTGCCAGCAGACCGCAGGGTGGTTCAGAGACCCAGTACTTC. Its protein is CASRPQGGSETQYF.